The entry below describes one T cell receptor beta chain. The sample is drawn from a study of blood T cell repertoires in COVID-19. Profiling relied on immunoSEQ multiplex PCR, and the TCRdb table lists in-frame clones only, not all of them. Among roughly 300,000 clones, approximately 83% were seen once, and the ten largest hold 13%. The V gene's germline CDR1 is SGHVS and CDR2 FQNEAQ. The CDR3 length is 18 residues. Germline trimming cut 5 bases from V and 5 bases from J; bases unmatched to any gene: 15. The sequenced sample was peripheral blood. The clonotype originates from a human donor in a cohort sampled during active COVID-19. The chain recombines TRBV7-8 with TRBJ1-3; the match to TRBD1 covers 10 bases. CDR3 nucleotides: TGTGCCAGCAGCCCCCGCGGGACAGGGGTATCCCGACGAAACACCATATATTTT. Its translation is CASSPRGTGVSRRNTIYF.